A single sample is the source of the 28 T cell receptor beta chains below, sequenced in a study of cytomegalovirus exposure and HLA in healthy donors. In the PCR, 60 Vbeta and 13 Jbeta primers were used. Produced via immunoSEQ multiplex PCR; TCRdb's table is partial and in-frame only. This table lists about 140,000 clones. The sample comprised PBMCs. Receptor source: a young woman in good health and CMV-seronegative.

The rearrangement joins TRBV4-1 to TRBJ1-1; no firm D call. CDR1 is MGHRA and CDR2 is YSYEKL in the germline V gene. Trimming shortened V by 0 bases and J by 0 bases, and 14 bases separated the two germline ends. The CDR3 spans 17 residues. The CDR3 region is CASSQDRFAGMNTEAFF. DNA of the CDR3: TGCGCCAGCAGCCAAGATCGGTTTGCCGGGATGAACACTGAAGCTTTCTTT.

The V and J genes are TRBV21-1 and TRBJ2-3; no check of the table's D call, TRBD2, against the DNA was made. TRBV21-1 is a documented pseudogene. The CDR3 contains 17 residues. Here the CDR3 reads CASSKVGREGRTDTQYF. The CDR3 DNA follows: TGTGCCAGCAGCAAAGTGGGGAGGGAGGGCCGAACAGATACGCAGTATTTT.

The chain uses TRBV5-1 and TRBJ1-1; D is undetermined. The germline V gene has CDR1 SGHRS and CDR2 YFSETQ. CDR3 length: 15 residues. Trimming took off 0 bases at V and 3 bases at J, with 12 bases between the two ends. CDR3 amino acids: CASSLELGGDTEAFF. CDR3 sequence (DNA): TGCGCCAGCAGCTTGGAGTTAGGTGGAGACACTGAAGCTTTCTTT.

The genes are TRBV7-3 and TRBJ1-1; D possibly corresponds to TRBD1 (6 bases). The CDR3 runs 16 residues. The ends were cut back, 5 bases at V and 1 base at J, with 17 bases in the middle. Germline-derived CDR1 and CDR2 are SGHTA and FQGTGA. The CDR3 sequence: CASSPSSGTPNTEAFF. The CDR3 DNA reads as TGTGCCAGCAGCCCATCAAGCGGGACACCGAACACTGAAGCTTTCTTT.

The genes are TRBV6-6 and TRBJ2-1; 8 bases are a match to TRBD2. Germline-derived CDR1 and CDR2 are MNHNY and SVGAGI (reference sequence). V lost 2 bases to trimming and J lost 7 bases; unmatched junction nucleotides: 1. The CDR3 totals 13 residues. The CDR3 DNA is TGTGCCAGCAGTTACCCTAGCGGGAATGAGCAGTTCTTC. This codes for CASSYPSGNEQFF.

CDR3 in amino acids: CASSQGLVVGEQYF. The DNA for the CDR3 is TGTGCCAGCAGCCAGGGACTAGTTGTGGGCGAGCAGTACTTC. The chain employs TRBV6-6 and TRBJ2-7; the match to TRBD2 covers 8 bases. J gave up 6 bases and V 6 bases, and 10 bases lay outside the gene matches. There are 14 residues in the CDR3. Germline V gene data show CDR1 as MNHNY and CDR2 as SVGAGI (reference sequence).

This chain uses TRBV6-1 with TRBJ1-5; TRBD1 aligns across 9 bases. After removal of 4 bases from V and 5 bases from J, the junction contained 3 bases not matched to a gene. This CDR3 is built from 14 residues. The V gene's germline CDR1 is MNHNS and CDR2 SASEGT. CDR3: CASSARTGDQPQHF. Here the CDR3 DNA reads TGTGCCAGCAGTGCCCGGACAGGGGATCAGCCCCAGCATTTT.

The CDR3 bases are TGTGCCAGCAGCTTAGGACAGTTCAATGAGCAGTTCTTC. Translated, it gives CASSLGQFNEQFF. The chain joins TRBV7-9 to TRBJ2-1, with D perhaps matching TRBD1 (5 bases). The CDR3 sequence is 13 residues long. CDR1 and CDR2 from the germline V gene are SEHNR and FQNEAQ (reference sequence). The V and J ends lost 1 base and 6 bases respectively, with 7 bases between them.

V and J are TRBV30 and TRBJ1-3; TRBD1 aligns across 10 bases. The V segment lost 7 bases and the J segment 3 bases; nucleotides outside the gene matches: 3. This CDR3 has 13 residues. Germline V lookup: CDR1 GTSNPN, CDR2 SVGIG (reference sequence). The CDR3 nucleotides are TGTGCCTCGGGGACAGGGGATGGAAACACCATATATTTT. It translates to CASGTGDGNTIYF.

As DNA, the CDR3 is TGTGCCAGCAGCCAGGGAAGCGGGAGACCTTCGGAGACCCAGTACTTC. It specifies CASSQGSGRPSETQYF. The chain is built from TRBV4-2 and TRBJ2-5, with 8 bases identical to TRBD2. With V trimmed by 3 bases and J by 5 bases, 11 bases remained unmatched. CDR1 LGHNA and CDR2 YNFKEQ come from the germline V gene. This CDR3 spans 16 amino acids.

The chain employs TRBV5-6 and TRBJ2-7, with D perhaps TRBD1 (5 bases). V was shortened by 2 bases and J by 4 bases, with 10 bases between the two germline ends. Per the germline V gene, CDR1 is SGHDT and CDR2 is YYEEEE. The CDR3 extends over 13 amino acids. The CDR3 spells CASSFRDRYEQYF. The CDR3 DNA sequence: TGTGCCAGCAGCTTCAGGGATCGGTACGAGCAGTACTTC.

The rearrangement joins TRBV5-4 to TRBJ1-2, with 11 bases lining up with TRBD1. The CDR3 is 13 amino acids. The germline V gene encodes CDR1 SGHNT and CDR2 YYREEE (reference sequence). V trimming: 9 bases; J trimming: 8 bases; junction bases outside the gene matches: 9. The CDR3 protein is CATRTGGAGGYTF. The CDR3 nucleotides read TGTGCCACCCGGACAGGGGGCGCCGGGGGCTACACCTTC.

V and J are TRBV18 and TRBJ1-1, with 7 positions matching TRBD1. Germline V gene data show CDR1 as KGHSH and CDR2 as LQKENI. Trimming took 1 base from V and 1 from J; bases not matched to a gene: 0. This CDR3 comprises 14 residues. The CDR3 DNA follows: TGTGCCAGCTCACCACAGGGGGCGAACACTGAAGCTTTCTTT. Protein sequence: CASSPQGANTEAFF.

The genes are TRBV28 and TRBJ2-7; TRBD1 aligns across 9 bases. Trimming took 6 bases from V and 4 from J; bases not matched to a gene: 10. The CDR3 sequence is 15 residues long. Germline V lookup: CDR1 MDHEN, CDR2 SYDVKM. CDR3 sequence: CASSGSGTGPYEQYF. The CDR3 nucleotides read TGTGCCAGCAGCGGATCCGGGACAGGGCCTTACGAGCAGTACTTC.

The chain links TRBV7-9 to TRBJ2-5; D is uncertain. The germline V gene encodes CDR1 SEHNR and CDR2 FQNEAQ (reference sequence). The germline V and J ends were trimmed by 3 bases and 9 bases, with 11 bases remaining between them. The CDR3 consists of 12 residues. The CDR3 DNA reads as TGTGCCAGCAGCTTGGCGGAGATGCCCCAGTACTTC. This codes for CASSLAEMPQYF.

J is TRBJ1-3 and V is TRBV5-4; no clear D. The CDR3 has 16 residues. CDR1 is SGHNT and CDR2 is YYREEE in the germline V gene (reference sequence). Trimming cost V 0 bases and J 4 bases, with 14 bases left between them. The CDR3: CASSLGGVTTGNTIYF. CDR3 nucleotide sequence: TGTGCCAGCAGCTTGGGAGGAGTTACAACCGGAAACACCATATATTTT.

This chain connects TRBV10-3 to TRBJ2-5, with D possibly matching TRBD2 (6 bases). This CDR3 spans 13 amino acids. CDR1 and CDR2 (germline): ENHRY, SYGVKD. V shed 5 bases and J shed 3 bases, with 10 bases lying between them. The chain's CDR3 is CAISMPGEETQYF. CDR3 nucleotide sequence: TGTGCCATCAGTATGCCGGGAGAAGAGACCCAGTACTTC.

The V call is TRBV6-1, the J call TRBJ1-1; D call uncertain. CDR3 length: 14 residues. CDR1 is MNHNS and CDR2 is SASEGT in the germline V gene. The V and J ends lost 2 bases and 1 base respectively, with 8 bases between them. CDR3: CASSENWRNTEAFF. As DNA, the CDR3 is TGTGCCAGCAGTGAAAATTGGAGGAACACTGAAGCTTTCTTT.

The rearrangement joins TRBV30 to TRBJ2-7; TRBD1 aligns across 7 bases. With 1 base clipped from V and 2 bases from J, the junction kept 2 bases outside the gene matches. This CDR3 is built from 13 residues. Germline-derived CDR1 and CDR2 are GTSNPN and SVGIG (reference sequence). CDR3 protein: CAWSEGGPYEQYF. In nucleotides, the CDR3 is TGTGCCTGGAGTGAAGGGGGCCCCTACGAGCAGTACTTC.

The chain uses TRBV7-8 and TRBJ1-1; 11 bases align to TRBD1. The length of the CDR3 is 19 residues. Trimming cost V 5 bases and J 3 bases; bases outside gene matches: 17. The germline CDR1 and CDR2 sequences are SGHVS and FQNEAQ. The DNA of the CDR3 is TGTGCCAGCAGCCCTAGCCTGATAGGGACAGGGGGGAGCGACACTGAAGCTTTCTTT. This encodes CASSPSLIGTGGSDTEAFF.

The chain recombines TRBV7-8 with TRBJ2-2; 8 bases are a match to TRBD1. The CDR3 length is 14 residues. Looked up from germline, CDR1 is SGHVS and CDR2 is FQNEAQ. The J segment lost 6 bases and the V segment lost 5 bases, leaving 5 bases of the junction unmatched. The CDR3 DNA follows: TGTGCCAGCAGCGGACAGGGAGTGGCCGGGGAGCTGTTTTTT. This translates into CASSGQGVAGELFF.

The rearrangement joins TRBV10-3 to TRBJ2-1, with TRBD2 identical over 10 bases. Per the germline V gene, CDR1 is ENHRY and CDR2 is SYGVKD. V shed 3 bases and J 5 bases; nucleotides not matched to a gene: 10. The CDR3 length is 17 residues. The CDR3 nucleotides are TGTGCCATCAGTGACACCCCAACTAGCGGGGTCGACAATGAGCAGTTCTTC. Its translation is CAISDTPTSGVDNEQFF.

The gene calls are TRBV5-5 and TRBJ1-5; D not certain. The germline gives CDR1 SGHKS, CDR2 YYEKEE (reference sequence). CDR3 length equals 13 residues. V was clipped by 2 bases and J by 7 bases, with 10 bases between them. The CDR3 coding sequence is TGTGCCAGCAGCTTCACCGCGAGACAGCCCCAGCATTTT. Encoded protein: CASSFTARQPQHF.

The rearrangement links TRBV6-6 to TRBJ1-1; 8 bases line up with TRBD1. Losses at the gene ends were 1 base for V and 1 base for J; bases not matched to a gene: 5. Germline V gives CDR1 MNHNY, CDR2 SVGAGI (reference sequence). This CDR3 has 16 amino acids. CDR3 sequence: CASSYFPQGGNTEAFF. In nucleotides, the CDR3 is TGTGCCAGCAGTTACTTCCCACAGGGGGGGAACACTGAAGCTTTCTTT.

The chain combines TRBV9 with TRBJ2-1, with 12 bases aligning to TRBD2. The CDR3 totals 19 residues. Germline V gives CDR1 SGDLS, CDR2 YYNGEE. V lost 0 bases to trimming and J lost 4 bases; unmatched junction nucleotides: 11. DNA for the CDR3: TGTGCCAGCAGCGTAGGGTCTCAGTCACTAGCGGGAGGATACAATGAGCAGTTCTTC. Residues: CASSVGSQSLAGGYNEQFF.

The J gene is TRBJ2-5, the V gene TRBV7-9, with TRBD1 identical over 10 bases. Trimming removed 5 bases from V and 0 bases from J; junction bases left unmatched: 3. Germline V CDR1 and CDR2: SEHNR, FQNEAQ (reference sequence). This CDR3 comprises 15 residues. The CDR3 DNA follows: TGTGCCAGCAGCCGGACAGGGGGTTACCAAGAGACCCAGTACTTC. Its protein product is CASSRTGGYQETQYF.

The chain joins TRBV5-6 to TRBJ2-4, with D unresolved. Germline V gene sequence: CDR1 SGHDT, CDR2 YYEEEE. CDR3 size: 14 residues. Trimming removed 1 base from V and 5 bases from J, with 10 bases in between. In DNA form, the CDR3 reads TGTGCCAGCAGCTTGAATTCAGAGGAAAACATTCAGTACTTC. Its protein product is CASSLNSEENIQYF.

This chain connects TRBV7-8 to TRBJ2-7, with TRBD1 as a possible D gene (6 bases). Germline V gene lookup returns CDR1 SGHVS and CDR2 FQNEAQ. The CDR3 totals 16 residues. V was cut by 5 bases and J by 4 bases, with 21 bases left in between. The CDR3 nucleotides read TGTGCCAGCAGCCCTACCGCGCAGGGGCTATCGTACGAGCAGTACGTC. Protein: CASSPTAQGLSYEQYV.